This TCR beta chain was identified during a study of blood T cells in healthy people across ages. Study outcomes and limitations: The recorded TCR beta diversity per million T cells decreased in a roughly linear manner with age.

Together with a sample-barcoded 5' primer, a J-beta primer mix was included in a second PCR lasting roughly 7 to 11 cycles. In TCRdb, the 5' RACE reads were re-called with MiXCR into one record per CDR3 protein. The repertoire holds 710,000 or so distinct CDR3 sequences, with 22% as singletons. With V trimmed by 2 bases and J by 1 base, 4 bases remained unmatched. Per germline, CDR1 LGHNA and CDR2 YNFKEQ. This CDR3 spans 15 amino acids. About this clonotype itself: The antigen is undetermined.

V usage is TRBV4-2 and J usage is TRBJ1-1, with 7 bases matching TRBD1. Sequencing was performed on blood. This clonotype originated in a man between 65 and 85 years old in good health. The CDR3 reads CASSQPGTANTEAFF. In DNA, the CDR3 is TGTGCCAGCAGCCAACCCGGGACAGCGAACACTGAAGCTTTCTTT.